A selection of T cell receptor beta chains follows, all from one sample in a study of blood T cell repertoires in COVID-19. Method: immunoSEQ multiplex PCR; TCRdb's copy keeps in-frame clones and lacks some. The profile shows under 130,000 clones, more than 80% of them singletons. Sequencing input: peripheral blood. The source of these receptors is a human donor in a cohort sampled during active COVID-19. The CDR3 runs from the conserved cysteine through the conserved F or W. The order of the fields is V gene, CDR3 protein.

>TRBV11-3
CASSLGGGDAGEQYF
>TRBV19
CASSIPGTDSGNTIYF
>TRBV27
CASRTRGLLGLYEQYF
>TRBV5-3
CARSFRNIHRGQGTNEKLFF
>TRBV7-6
CASSQGPERGASTDTQYF
>TRBV3-1/TRBV3-2
CASSQVFQRGVRGGAQYF
>TRBV19
CASSIRTGNMNTEAFF
>TRBV6-5
CASRAFGGAFF
>TRBV24-1
CATSDPVRNEQFF
>TRBV7-2
CASSSRQGAEAFF
>TRBV2
CASTPVRGGTEAFF
>TRBV5-4
CASSLAGGGRDYGYTF
>TRBV10-1
CASSEFASGVLSDTQYF
>TRBV11-3
CASTKTRGSSEQYF
>TRBV9
CASRSGDTFTSPLHF
>TRBV27
CASTSDRTNYGYTF
>TRBV7-2
CASSFWADRHQHF
>TRBV5-5
CASSRTSGGAGAKNIQYF
>TRBV2
CASRVDSYNEQFF
>TRBV10-2
CAAGRGRNNYEQYF
>TRBV20-1
CSVRSRETQYF
>TRBV30
CAWSPKDRNYNSPLHF
>TRBV19
CASSARTATNEKLFF
>TRBV19
CASSIPGQKPEQYF
>TRBV7-2
CASSHTLRGGRDEQYF
>TRBV7-9
CASSLAWTPYGRPYEQYF
>TRBV9
CASSGFGPEAFF
>TRBV5-3
CARSNYRERHSQPQHF
>TRBV10-3
CAISGGTGGSYEQYF
>TRBV2
CASSESRNGNTIYF
>TRBV6-2/TRBV6-3
CASSYGWASGYEQYF
>TRBV15
CATSRGGLNTEAFF
>TRBV2
CASSGAVTGNTIYF
>TRBV4-1
CASSQDLVGHLATNEKLFF
>TRBV4-1
CASSQSPQVLAYEQYF
>TRBV5-1
CASSTQGQGSSEAFF
>TRBV6-5
CASTTRSGNQPQHF
>TRBV5-1
CASSSSRSVATGELFF
>TRBV27
CASSLGARGGNQPQHF
>TRBV6-1
CASSEVWGGNTEAFF
>TRBV29-1
CSARGVYGGLAFF
>TRBV9
CASSPPGSGNTIYF
>TRBV9
CASSVALAGPSKETQYF
>TRBV4-2
CASSQSTDYGYTF